This entry lists 11 T cell receptor delta chains sequenced from one sample in a study of Vδ1+ human thymocytes. General study results and limits: Thymic TRG and TRD repertoires appeared highly polyclonal, with Gaussian CDR3 length distributions.

RNA was extracted from the cells and then reverse transcribed. Multiplex PCR used pooled V-gene forward primers and a constant-region reverse primer to amplify CDR3s. TCRdb reapplied CATT to the multiplex PCR reads. This sample yields 80,000 or so delta-chain clones, of which around 30% are seen a single time; roughly 0.26% belongs to the top ten. Their antigens remain unidentified. Source material: Vdelta1+ gamma-delta thymocytes from the thymus. Subset in this sample: FACS-sorted CD3+ TCRalphabeta- TCRVdelta1+ TCRVdelta2- thymocytes. These receptors all stem from a boy under two years old who had congenital heart surgery.

The chain links TRDV1 to TRDJ1; 12 bases line up with TRDD3. Germline V gene data show CDR1 as TSWWSYY and CDR2 as QGS. The CDR3 sequence is 20 residues long. The V gene end was trimmed by 4 bases and the J gene end by 0 bases; junction bases not matched to a gene: 15. For the CDR3, the DNA is TGTGCTCTTGGGGCCGCTACTACTGGGGGATACCTACCGTACACCGATAAACTCATCTTT. Protein: CALGAATTGGYLPYTDKLIF.

The chain employs TRDV1 and TRDJ1; D possibly matches TRDD2 or TRDD3 (9 bases each). CDR1 and CDR2 from the germline V gene are TSWWSYY and QGS. The germline V and J ends were trimmed by 9 bases and 0 bases, with 38 bases remaining between them. The CDR3 runs to 22 residues. Here the CDR3 DNA reads TGTGCTCTGAAGGCCTTCCTACCTTTAGGGGATACGCTTATAGGGTACACCGATAAACTCATCTTT. Translation gives CALKAFLPLGDTLIGYTDKLIF.

Only a few counts were recorded for this clone. The chain carries TRDV1 and TRDJ1, with 7 bases aligning to TRDD3. V gave up 1 base and J gave up 0 bases; unmatched junction bases: 35. CDR3 length: 26 amino acids. Germline CDR1 is TSWWSYY and CDR2 is QGS. The CDR3: CALGEPLPDPARGGSPLWVNTDKLIF. The CDR3 DNA is TGTGCTCTTGGGGAACCCCTCCCTGACCCCGCCAGAGGGGGATCCCCCCTCTGGGTCAACACCGATAAACTCATCTTT.

The chain is built from TRDV2 and TRDJ1, with 7 bases identical to TRDD3. V lost 3 bases, J lost 0 bases, and 9 bases stayed unmatched. The CDR3 has 16 amino acids. CDR1 and CDR2 from the germline V gene are GEAIGNYY and EKD. The CDR3 region is CACDPVGEAYTDKLIF. The DNA for the CDR3 is TGTGCCTGTGACCCGGTGGGGGAGGCCTACACCGATAAACTCATCTTT.

The table lists this clone with a few counts. The rearrangement links TRDV1 to TRDJ1, with 9 bases fitting TRDD3. Germline V gene data show CDR1 as TSWWSYY and CDR2 as QGS. Trimming cost V 1 base and J 0 bases; bases outside gene matches: 24. The CDR3 length is 23 residues. For the CDR3, the DNA is TGTGCTCTTGGGGAACAGTGGGTCCTATCCCCGACTGGGGGACCCCTGTACACCGATAAACTCATCTTT. Its translation is CALGEQWVLSPTGGPLYTDKLIF.

This chain joins TRDV1 and TRDJ1, with 9 bases that match TRDD3. J gave up 0 bases and V 3 bases, and 26 bases lay outside the gene matches. CDR3 length equals 23 residues. Germline CDR1 and CDR2: TSWWSYY and QGS. CDR3 protein: CALGDPLTSHLLGDQPYTDKLIF. The CDR3 coding sequence is TGTGCTCTTGGGGATCCACTCACTTCCCATCTACTGGGGGACCAACCCTACACCGATAAACTCATCTTT.

This rearrangement joins TRDV1 to TRDJ1, with 7 positions matching TRDD3. This CDR3 has 15 residues. V was pared by 4 bases and J by 4 bases, with 9 bases of the junction left unmatched. Looked up from germline, CDR1 is TSWWSYY and CDR2 is QGS. For the CDR3, the DNA is TGTGCTCTTGGGGCCCGGGGGGATCATGGCGATAAACTCATCTTT. It encodes CALGARGDHGDKLIF.

This clone was found a few times. The chain recombines TRDV1 with TRDJ1, with unresolved D. Germline V CDR1 and CDR2: TSWWSYY, QGS. The V end was cut by 9 bases, the J end by 10 bases, with 27 bases between. The CDR3 is 15 residues long. The CDR3 is CALLCPRGVVVALIF. The CDR3 bases are TGTGCTCTGTTGTGTCCAAGAGGGGTCGTCGTTGCACTCATCTTT.

This chain connects TRDV1 to TRDJ1, with TRDD3 as a possible D gene (6 bases). CDR1 TSWWSYY and CDR2 QGS come from the germline V gene. With 3 bases removed from V and 5 bases from J, the gap between germline ends came to 19 bases. There are 16 residues in the CDR3. Here the CDR3 reads CALGEGDVGIEDKLIF. The CDR3 coding sequence is TGTGCTCTTGGGGAGGGAGACGTAGGGATAGAGGATAAACTCATCTTT.

This rearrangement joins TRDV1 to TRDJ1; TRDD3 agrees at 11 bases. There are 22 residues in the CDR3. Germline trimming cut 0 bases from V and 7 bases from J; bases unmatched to any gene: 25. In germline, CDR1 is TSWWSYY, CDR2 QGS. The CDR3 sequence: CALGELTFLRVHRWGIPGKLIF. The CDR3 bases are TGTGCTCTTGGGGAACTGACCTTCCTAAGAGTCCATCGCTGGGGGATACCTGGTAAACTCATCTTT.

The gene calls are TRDV1 and TRDJ1, with 8 nucleotides matching TRDD3. CDR1 and CDR2 (germline): TSWWSYY, QGS. The V and J ends lost 2 bases and 0 bases, in that order; junction bases with no gene match: 8. The CDR3 runs to 17 residues. This CDR3 reads CALGEGCGIRHTDKLIF. The CDR3 DNA reads as TGTGCTCTTGGGGAAGGATGTGGGATACGCCACACCGATAAACTCATCTTT.